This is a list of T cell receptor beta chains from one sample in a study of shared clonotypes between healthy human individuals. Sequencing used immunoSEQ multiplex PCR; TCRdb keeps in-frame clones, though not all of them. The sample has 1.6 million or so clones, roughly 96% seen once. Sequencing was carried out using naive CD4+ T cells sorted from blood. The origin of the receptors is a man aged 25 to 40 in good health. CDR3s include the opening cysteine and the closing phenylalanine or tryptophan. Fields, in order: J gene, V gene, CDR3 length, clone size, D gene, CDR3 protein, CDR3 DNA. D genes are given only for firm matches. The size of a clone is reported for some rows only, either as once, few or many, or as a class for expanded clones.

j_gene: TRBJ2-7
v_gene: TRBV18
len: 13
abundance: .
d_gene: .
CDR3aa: CASSPRGIYEQYF
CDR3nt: TGTGCCAGCTCACCCCGCGGGATCTATGAGCAGTACTTC

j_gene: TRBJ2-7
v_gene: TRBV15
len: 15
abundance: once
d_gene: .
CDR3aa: CATSRGSGGRYEQYF
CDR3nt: TGTGCCACCAGCAGAGGTTCGGGGGGCCGGTACGAGCAGTACTTC

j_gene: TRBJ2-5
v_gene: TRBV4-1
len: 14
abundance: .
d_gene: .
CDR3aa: CASSQGERQETQYF
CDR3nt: TGCGCCAGCAGCCAAGGTGAACGACAAGAGACCCAGTACTTC

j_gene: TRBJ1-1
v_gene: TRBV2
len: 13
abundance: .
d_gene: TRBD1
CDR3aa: CASVFEQGLGAFF
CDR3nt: TGTGCCAGCGTCTTCGAACAGGGGTTAGGAGCTTTCTTT

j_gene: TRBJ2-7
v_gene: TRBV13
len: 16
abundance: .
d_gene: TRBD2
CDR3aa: CASSLGLGRATYEQYF
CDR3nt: TGTGCCAGCAGCTTAGGCCTCGGGAGGGCCACCTACGAGCAGTACTTC

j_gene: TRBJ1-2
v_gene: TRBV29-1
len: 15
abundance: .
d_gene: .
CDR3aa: CSVYRELNPDGGYTF
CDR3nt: TGCAGCGTTTATAGGGAGCTCAACCCCGACGGGGGCTACACCTTC

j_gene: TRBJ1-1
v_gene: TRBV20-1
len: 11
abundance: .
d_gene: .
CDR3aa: CSARENTEAFF
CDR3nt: TGCAGTGCTCGGGAGAACACTGAAGCTTTCTTT

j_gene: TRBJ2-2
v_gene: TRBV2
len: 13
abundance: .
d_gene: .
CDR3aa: CASNVANTGELFF
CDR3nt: TGTGCCAGCAATGTAGCGAACACCGGGGAGCTGTTTTTT

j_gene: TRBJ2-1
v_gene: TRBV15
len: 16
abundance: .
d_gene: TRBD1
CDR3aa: CATSRAGTGTYNEQFF
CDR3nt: TGTGCCACCAGCAGAGCCGGGACAGGTACCTACAATGAGCAGTTCTTC

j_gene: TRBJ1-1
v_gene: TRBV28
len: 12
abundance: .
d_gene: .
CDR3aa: CASTRAFGEAFF
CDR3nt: TGTGCCAGCACCAGGGCTTTTGGTGAAGCTTTCTTT

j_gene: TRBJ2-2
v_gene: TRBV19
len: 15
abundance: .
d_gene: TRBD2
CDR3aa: CASTGTSGSTGELFF
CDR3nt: TGTGCCAGTACCGGGACTAGCGGGTCCACCGGGGAGCTGTTTTTT

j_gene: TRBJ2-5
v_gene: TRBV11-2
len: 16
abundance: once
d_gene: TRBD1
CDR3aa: CASNPTGGPVGETQYF
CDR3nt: TGTGCCAGCAACCCGACAGGGGGCCCCGTGGGGGAGACCCAGTACTTC

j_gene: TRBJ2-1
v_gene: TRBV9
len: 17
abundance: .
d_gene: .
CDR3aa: CASSVGGGSKHNNEQFF
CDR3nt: TGTGCCAGCAGCGTAGGAGGCGGTTCCAAACACAACAATGAGCAGTTCTTC

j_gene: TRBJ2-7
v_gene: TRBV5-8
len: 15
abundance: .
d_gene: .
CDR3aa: CASSFVALGFYEQYF
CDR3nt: TGTGCCAGCAGCTTTGTAGCCCTAGGGTTCTACGAGCAGTACTTC

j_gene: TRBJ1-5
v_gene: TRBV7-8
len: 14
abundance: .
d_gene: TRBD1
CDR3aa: CASSPRQGGQPQHF
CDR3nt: TGTGCCAGCAGCCCCAGACAGGGTGGTCAGCCCCAGCATTTT

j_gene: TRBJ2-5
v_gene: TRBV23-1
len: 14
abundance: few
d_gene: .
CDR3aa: CASSQPQTWGAQYF
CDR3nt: TGCGCCAGCAGTCAACCTCAGACCTGGGGGGCCCAGTACTTC

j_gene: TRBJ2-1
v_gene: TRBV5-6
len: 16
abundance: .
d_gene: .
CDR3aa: CASRSIAGGRYNEQFF
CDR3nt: TGTGCCAGCCGAAGTATCGCTGGGGGCAGGTACAATGAGCAGTTCTTC

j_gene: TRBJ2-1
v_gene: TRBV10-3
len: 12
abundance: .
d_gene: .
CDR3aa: CAIRGRFNEQFF
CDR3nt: TGTGCCATCAGGGGTCGGTTCAATGAGCAGTTCTTC

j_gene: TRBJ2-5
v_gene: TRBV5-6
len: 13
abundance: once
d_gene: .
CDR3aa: CASSLGGSETQYF
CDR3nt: TGTGCCAGCAGCTTGGGGGGGAGTGAGACCCAGTACTTC

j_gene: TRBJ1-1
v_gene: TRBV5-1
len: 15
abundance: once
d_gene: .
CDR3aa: CASSLIGGRHTEAFF
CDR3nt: TGCGCCAGCAGCTTGATCGGAGGGCGGCACACTGAAGCTTTCTTT

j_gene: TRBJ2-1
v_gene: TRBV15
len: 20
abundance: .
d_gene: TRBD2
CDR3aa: CATSRDLVGLAGSSYNEQFF
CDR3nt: TGTGCCACCAGCAGAGATCTTGTGGGACTAGCGGGAAGCTCCTACAATGAGCAGTTCTTC

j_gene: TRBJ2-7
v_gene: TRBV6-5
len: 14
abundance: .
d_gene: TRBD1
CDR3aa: CASSSDTGGYEQYF
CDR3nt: TGTGCCAGCAGTTCTGACACAGGGGGCTACGAGCAGTACTTC

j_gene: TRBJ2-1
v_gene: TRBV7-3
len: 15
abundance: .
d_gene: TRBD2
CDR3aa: CASSEGLAGVGEQFF
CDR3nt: TGTGCCAGCAGCGAGGGACTAGCGGGAGTGGGTGAGCAGTTCTTC

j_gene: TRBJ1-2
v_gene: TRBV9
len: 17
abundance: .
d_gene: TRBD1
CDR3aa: CASSVAQGAGTNYGYTF
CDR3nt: TGTGCCAGCAGCGTAGCTCAGGGGGCAGGGACTAACTATGGCTACACCTTC

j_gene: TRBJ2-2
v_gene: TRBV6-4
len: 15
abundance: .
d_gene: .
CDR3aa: CASSIEQGITGELFF
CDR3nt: TGTGCCAGCAGTATTGAACAGGGTATCACCGGGGAGCTGTTTTTT

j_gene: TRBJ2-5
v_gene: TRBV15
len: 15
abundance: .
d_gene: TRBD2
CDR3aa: CATSREAGQWETQYF
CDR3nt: TGTGCCACCAGCAGAGAAGCGGGGCAATGGGAGACCCAGTACTTC

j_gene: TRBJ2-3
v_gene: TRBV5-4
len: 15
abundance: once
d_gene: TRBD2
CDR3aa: CASSLSGTSPDTQYF
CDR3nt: TGTGCCAGCAGCCTCTCTGGGACTAGCCCAGATACGCAGTATTTT

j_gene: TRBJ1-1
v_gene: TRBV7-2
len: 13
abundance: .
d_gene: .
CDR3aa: CASSLGTVGGAFF
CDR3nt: TGTGCCAGCAGCTTAGGGACAGTCGGAGGAGCTTTCTTT

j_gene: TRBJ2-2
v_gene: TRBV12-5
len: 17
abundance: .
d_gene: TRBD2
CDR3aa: CASGLVTSGRAAGELFF
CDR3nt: TGTGCTAGTGGTTTGGTGACTAGCGGGAGGGCCGCCGGGGAGCTGTTTTTT

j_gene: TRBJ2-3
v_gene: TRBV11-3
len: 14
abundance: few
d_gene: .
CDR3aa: CASSSGRGSDTQYF
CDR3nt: TGTGCCAGCAGCTCCGGTCGGGGATCAGATACGCAGTATTTT

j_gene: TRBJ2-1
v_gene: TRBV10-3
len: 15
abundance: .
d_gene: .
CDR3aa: CAISEPWEGAGEQFF
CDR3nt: TGTGCCATCAGTGAGCCGTGGGAGGGGGCCGGAGAGCAGTTCTTC

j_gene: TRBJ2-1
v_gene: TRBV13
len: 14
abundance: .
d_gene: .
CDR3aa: CASSPGRSYNEQFF
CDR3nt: TGTGCCAGCAGCCCCGGGAGATCCTACAATGAGCAGTTCTTC

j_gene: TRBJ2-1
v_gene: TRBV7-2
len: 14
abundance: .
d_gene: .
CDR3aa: CASSLQVSYNEQFF
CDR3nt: TGTGCCAGCAGCCTTCAGGTCTCCTACAATGAGCAGTTCTTC

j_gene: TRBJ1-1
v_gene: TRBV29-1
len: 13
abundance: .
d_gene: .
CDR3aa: CSVRPQKNTEAFF
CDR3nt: TGCAGCGTTAGACCCCAAAAGAACACTGAAGCTTTCTTT

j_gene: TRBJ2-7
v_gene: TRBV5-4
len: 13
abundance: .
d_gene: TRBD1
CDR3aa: CASRQGQGYEQYF
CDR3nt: TGTGCCAGCAGACAAGGACAGGGCTACGAGCAGTACTTC

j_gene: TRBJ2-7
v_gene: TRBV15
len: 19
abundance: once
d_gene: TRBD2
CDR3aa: CATSRDLGLAGGFTYEQYF
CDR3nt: TGTGCCACCAGCAGAGATCTCGGACTAGCGGGAGGGTTTACCTACGAGCAGTACTTC

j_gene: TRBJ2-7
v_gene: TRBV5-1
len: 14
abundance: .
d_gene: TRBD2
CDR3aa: CASRGLAGDYEQYF
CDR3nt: TGCGCCAGCAGGGGACTAGCGGGAGACTACGAGCAGTACTTC

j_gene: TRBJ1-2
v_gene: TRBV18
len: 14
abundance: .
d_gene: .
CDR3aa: CASSPGRFDYGYTF
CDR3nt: TGTGCCAGCTCACCGGGACGGTTTGACTATGGCTACACCTTC

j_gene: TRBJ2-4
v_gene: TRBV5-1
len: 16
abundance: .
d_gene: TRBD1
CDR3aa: CASSPERQGPKNIQYF
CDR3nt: TGCGCCAGCAGCCCGGAGCGACAGGGACCCAAAAACATTCAGTACTTC

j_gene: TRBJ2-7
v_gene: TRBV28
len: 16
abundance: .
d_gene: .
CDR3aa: CASRYSGTRGSYEQYF
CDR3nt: TGTGCCAGCAGATACTCCGGGACAAGGGGCTCCTACGAGCAGTACTTC

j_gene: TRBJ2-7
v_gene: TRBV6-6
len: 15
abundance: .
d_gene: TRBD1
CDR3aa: CASSHTGTGSHEQYF
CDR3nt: TGTGCCAGCAGCCACACCGGGACAGGGTCCCACGAGCAGTACTTC